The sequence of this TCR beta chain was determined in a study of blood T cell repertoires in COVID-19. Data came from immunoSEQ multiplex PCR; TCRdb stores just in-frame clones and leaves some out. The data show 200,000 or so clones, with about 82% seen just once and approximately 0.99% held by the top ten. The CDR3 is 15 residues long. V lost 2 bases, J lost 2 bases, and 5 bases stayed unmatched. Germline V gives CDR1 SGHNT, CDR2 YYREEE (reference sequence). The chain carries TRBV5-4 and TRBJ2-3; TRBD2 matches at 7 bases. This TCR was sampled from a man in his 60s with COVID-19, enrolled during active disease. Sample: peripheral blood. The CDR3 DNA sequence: TGTGCCAGCAGCTTTAGGCTAGCGGACACAGATACGCAGTATTTT. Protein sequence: CASSFRLADTDTQYF.